This T cell receptor beta chain was captured by sequencing in a study of metastatic and nonmetastatic thyroid tumors. Study-level results: TCR beta diversity was reportedly significantly higher in malignant thyroid tumors than benign nodules, in blood and tumor.

Thyroid surgery had not been preceded by any treatment in any patient. The V gene's germline CDR1 is KGHDR and CDR2 SFDVKD. V was clipped by 3 bases and J by 2 bases, with 6 bases between them. This CDR3 is built from 13 residues. TCRdb re-clonotyped the PCR reads via MiXCR. The sample holds tens of thousands of clones; 13% are singletons and the top ten take 17%. This clone has a count of ten or more. The antigen remains unidentified. The sample comprised blood. The V and J genes are TRBV24-1 and TRBJ1-2; no firm D call. The sequence derives from a female donor with papillary thyroid cancer or a benign thyroid nodule (not recorded which). Some clones in this sample may be carry-over from other donors' samples. CDR3 protein: CATSDPVNYGYTF. Here the CDR3 DNA reads TGTGCCACCAGTGATCCGGTAAACTATGGCTACACCTTC.